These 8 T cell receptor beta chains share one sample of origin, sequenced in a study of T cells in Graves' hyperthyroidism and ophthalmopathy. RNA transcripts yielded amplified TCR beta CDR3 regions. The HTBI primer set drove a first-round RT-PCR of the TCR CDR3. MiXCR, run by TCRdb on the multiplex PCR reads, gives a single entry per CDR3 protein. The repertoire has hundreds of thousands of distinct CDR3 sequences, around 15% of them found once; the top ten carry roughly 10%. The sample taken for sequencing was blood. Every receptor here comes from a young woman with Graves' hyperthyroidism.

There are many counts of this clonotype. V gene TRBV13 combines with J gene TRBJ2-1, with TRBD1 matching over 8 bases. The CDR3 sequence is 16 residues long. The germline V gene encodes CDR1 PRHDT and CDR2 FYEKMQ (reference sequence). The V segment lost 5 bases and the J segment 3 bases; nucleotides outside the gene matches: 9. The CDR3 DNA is TGTGCCAGCAGCCCGACCTCGGGACAGGACTACAATGAGCAGTTCTTC. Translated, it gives CASSPTSGQDYNEQFF.

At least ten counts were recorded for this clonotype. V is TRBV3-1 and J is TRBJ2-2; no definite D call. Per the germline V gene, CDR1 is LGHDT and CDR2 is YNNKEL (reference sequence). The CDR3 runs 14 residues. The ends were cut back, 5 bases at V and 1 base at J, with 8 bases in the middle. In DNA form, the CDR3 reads TGTGCCAGCAGCATCCGACAGAACACCGGGGAGCTGTTTTTT. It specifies CASSIRQNTGELFF.

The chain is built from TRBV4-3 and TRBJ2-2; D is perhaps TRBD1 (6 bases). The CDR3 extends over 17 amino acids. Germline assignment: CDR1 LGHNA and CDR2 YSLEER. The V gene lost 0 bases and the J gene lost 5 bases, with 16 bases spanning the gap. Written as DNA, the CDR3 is TGCGCCAGCAGCCAAGAATATGCAGGGGTGATGACCGGGGAGCTGTTTTTT. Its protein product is CASSQEYAGVMTGELFF.

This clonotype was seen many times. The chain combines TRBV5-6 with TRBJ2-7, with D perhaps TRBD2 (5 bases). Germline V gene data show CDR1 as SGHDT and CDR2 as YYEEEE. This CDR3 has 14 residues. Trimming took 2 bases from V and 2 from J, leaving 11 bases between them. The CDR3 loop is CASSFEGVPYEQYF. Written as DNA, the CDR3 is TGTGCCAGCAGCTTTGAGGGTGTCCCCTACGAGCAGTACTTC.

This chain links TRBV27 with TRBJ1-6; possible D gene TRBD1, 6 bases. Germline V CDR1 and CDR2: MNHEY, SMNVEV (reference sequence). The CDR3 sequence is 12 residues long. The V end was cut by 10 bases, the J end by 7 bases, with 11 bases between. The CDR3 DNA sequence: TGTGCCACCCTCACAGGGAATTCACCCCTCCACTTT. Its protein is CATLTGNSPLHF.

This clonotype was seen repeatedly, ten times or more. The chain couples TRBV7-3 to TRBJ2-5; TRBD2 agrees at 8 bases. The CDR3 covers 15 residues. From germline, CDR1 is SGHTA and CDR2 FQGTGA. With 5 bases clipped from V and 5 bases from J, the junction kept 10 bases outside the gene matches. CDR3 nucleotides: TGTGCCAGCAGCCCCGGGGGGGGGACGATGGAGACCCAGTACTTC. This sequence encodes CASSPGGGTMETQYF.

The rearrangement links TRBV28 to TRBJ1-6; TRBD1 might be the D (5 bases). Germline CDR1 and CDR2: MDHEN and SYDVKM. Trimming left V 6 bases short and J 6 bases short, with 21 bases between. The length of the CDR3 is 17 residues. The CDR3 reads CASRLMDLGDANSPLHF. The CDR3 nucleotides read TGTGCCAGCAGACTTATGGACTTGGGGGATGCTAATTCACCCCTCCACTTT.

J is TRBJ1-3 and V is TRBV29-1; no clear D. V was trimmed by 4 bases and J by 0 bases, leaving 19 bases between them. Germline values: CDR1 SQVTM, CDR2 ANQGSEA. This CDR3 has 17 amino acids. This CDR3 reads CSVGADFPRSSGNTIYF. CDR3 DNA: TGCAGCGTTGGAGCCGATTTCCCCAGAAGCTCTGGAAACACCATATATTTT.